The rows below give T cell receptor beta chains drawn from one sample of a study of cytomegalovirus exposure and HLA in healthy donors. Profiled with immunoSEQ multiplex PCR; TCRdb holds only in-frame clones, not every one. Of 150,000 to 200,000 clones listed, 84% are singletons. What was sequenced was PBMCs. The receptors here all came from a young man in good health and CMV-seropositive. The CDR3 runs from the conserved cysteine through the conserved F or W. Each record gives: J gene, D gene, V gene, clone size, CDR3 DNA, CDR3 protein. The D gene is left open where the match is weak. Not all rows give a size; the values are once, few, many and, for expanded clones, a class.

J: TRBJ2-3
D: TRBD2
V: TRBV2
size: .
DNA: TGTGCCAGCATCGGGGGGGGACTGGGAGATACGCAGTATTTT
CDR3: CASIGGGLGDTQYF

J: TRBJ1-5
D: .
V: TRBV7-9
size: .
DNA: TGTGCCAGCAGCTCACAGGGAGGCAATCAGCCCCAGCATTTT
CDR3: CASSSQGGNQPQHF

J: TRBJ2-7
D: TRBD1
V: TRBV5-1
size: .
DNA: TGCGCCAGCAGCGTGGAGGACAGGGGATTCTACGAGCAGTACTTC
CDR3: CASSVEDRGFYEQYF

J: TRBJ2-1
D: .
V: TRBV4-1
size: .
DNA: TGCGCCAGCAGCTACCGCGGTAGCGACTACAATGAGCAGTTCTTC
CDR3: CASSYRGSDYNEQFF

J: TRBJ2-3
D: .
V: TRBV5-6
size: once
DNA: TGTGCCAGCAGCAAATACAGGATTCGGGCAGCAGATACGCAGTATTTT
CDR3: CASSKYRIRAADTQYF

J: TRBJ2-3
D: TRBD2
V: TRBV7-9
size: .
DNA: TGTGCCAGCAGCTTGCCCGGGAGGGCCACAGATACGCAGTATTTT
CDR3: CASSLPGRATDTQYF

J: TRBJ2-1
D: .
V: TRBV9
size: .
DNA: TGTGCCAGCAGCGAAAACGGCAACTACGGCAATGAGCAGTTCTTC
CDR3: CASSENGNYGNEQFF

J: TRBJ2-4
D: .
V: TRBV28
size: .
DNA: TGTGCCAGCAGGTTTGCGGGGTCTAAAAACATTCAGTACTTC
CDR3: CASRFAGSKNIQYF

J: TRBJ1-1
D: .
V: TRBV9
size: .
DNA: TGTGCCAGCAGCGGGCTTCTGAACACTGAAGCTTTCTTT
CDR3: CASSGLLNTEAFF

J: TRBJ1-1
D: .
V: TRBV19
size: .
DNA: TGTGCCAGTAGCACTCAGGCCGCTAACACTGAAGCTTTCTTT
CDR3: CASSTQAANTEAFF

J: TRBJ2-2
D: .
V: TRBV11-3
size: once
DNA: TGTGCCAGCAGCCCGAACACCCAGGGTACCGGGGAGCTGTTTTTT
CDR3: CASSPNTQGTGELFF

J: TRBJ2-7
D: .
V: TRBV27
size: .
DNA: TGTGCCAGCAGTCCGCGTCGGACAGCTGGCTACGAGCAGTACTTC
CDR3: CASSPRRTAGYEQYF

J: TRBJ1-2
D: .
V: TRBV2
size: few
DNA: TGTGCCAGCAGTGTTATTCCGACAGGCCAATACTATGGCTACACCTTC
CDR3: CASSVIPTGQYYGYTF

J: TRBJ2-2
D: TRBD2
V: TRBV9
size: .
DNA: TGTGCCAGCAGCGTAGCCCTAGCGGGAGGGCGCGCCGGGGAGCTGTTTTTT
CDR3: CASSVALAGGRAGELFF

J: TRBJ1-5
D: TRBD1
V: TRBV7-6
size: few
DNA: TGTGCCAGCAGCTTAGCGCAGGCAGGGGGAGGTCAGCCCCAGCATTTT
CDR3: CASSLAQAGGGQPQHF

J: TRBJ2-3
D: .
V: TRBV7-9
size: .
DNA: TGTGCCAGCAGCTCCAGTACAGGGTCGCGAGGGAAGGGCACAGATACGCAGTATTTT
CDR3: CASSSSTGSRGKGTDTQYF

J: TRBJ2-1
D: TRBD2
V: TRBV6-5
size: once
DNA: TGTGCCAGCAGCCCACTCCAGCGGGAGGTGGATGAGCAGTTCTTC
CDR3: CASSPLQREVDEQFF

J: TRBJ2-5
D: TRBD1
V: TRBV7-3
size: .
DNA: TGTGCCAGCAGCCCACAGGGGGCCGTCCAAGAGACCCAGTACTTC
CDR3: CASSPQGAVQETQYF

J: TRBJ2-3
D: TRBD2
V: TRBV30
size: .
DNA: TGTGCCCGTTCGACTAGCGGGAGGGCCGGAGATACGCAGTATTTT
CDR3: CARSTSGRAGDTQYF

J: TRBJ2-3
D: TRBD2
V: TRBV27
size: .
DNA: TGTGCCAGCAGCTCCAATCCGGGACTAGTCTTAGATACGCAGTATTTT
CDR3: CASSSNPGLVLDTQYF

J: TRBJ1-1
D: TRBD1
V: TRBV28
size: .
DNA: TGTGCCAGCAGCATGACAGGGGGCGAAGCTTTCTTT
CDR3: CASSMTGGEAFF

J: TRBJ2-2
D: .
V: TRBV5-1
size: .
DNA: TGCGCCAGCCGCCGGGATGGGAACGGGGAGCTGTTTTTT
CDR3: CASRRDGNGELFF

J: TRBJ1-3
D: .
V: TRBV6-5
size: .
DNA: TGTGCCAGCAGTTACTCGGGGAGCTCTGGAAACACCATATATTTT
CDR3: CASSYSGSSGNTIYF

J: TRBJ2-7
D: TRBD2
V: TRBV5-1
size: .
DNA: TGCGCCAGCAGCCCGGTGATAGCGGGATCTCTAGACGAGCAGTACTTC
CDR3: CASSPVIAGSLDEQYF

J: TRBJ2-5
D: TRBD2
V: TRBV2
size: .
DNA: TGTGCCAGCAGTGAATGGGCCCTAGCGGGAGAGGGGGAGACCCAGTACTTC
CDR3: CASSEWALAGEGETQYF

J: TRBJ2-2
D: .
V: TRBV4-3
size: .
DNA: TGCGCCAGCAGCCAAGATCCAGGGGCGGACGGGGAGCTGTTTTTT
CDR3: CASSQDPGADGELFF

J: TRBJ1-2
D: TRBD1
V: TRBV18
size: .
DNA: TGTGCCAGCTCCCCCGGTCCCGAGACAGGGACTGGCTACACCTTC
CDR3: CASSPGPETGTGYTF

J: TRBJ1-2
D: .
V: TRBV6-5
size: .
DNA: TGTGCCAGCAGTTACTCTTTCCTAAATGGCTACACCTTC
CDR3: CASSYSFLNGYTF